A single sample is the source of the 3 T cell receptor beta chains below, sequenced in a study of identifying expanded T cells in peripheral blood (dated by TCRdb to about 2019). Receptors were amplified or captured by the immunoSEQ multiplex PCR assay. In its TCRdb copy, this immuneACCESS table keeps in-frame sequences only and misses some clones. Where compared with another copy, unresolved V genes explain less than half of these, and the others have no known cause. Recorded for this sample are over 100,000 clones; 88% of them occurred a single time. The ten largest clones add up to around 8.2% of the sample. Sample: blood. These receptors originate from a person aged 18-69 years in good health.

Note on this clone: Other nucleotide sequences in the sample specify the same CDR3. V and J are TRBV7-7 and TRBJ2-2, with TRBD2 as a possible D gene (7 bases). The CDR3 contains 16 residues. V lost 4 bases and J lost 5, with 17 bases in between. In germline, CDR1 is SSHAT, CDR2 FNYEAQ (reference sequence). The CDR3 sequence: CASSWSGAGQTGELFF. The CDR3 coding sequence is TGTGCCAGCAGCTGGAGTGGAGCGGGACAAACCGGGGAGCTGTTTTTT.

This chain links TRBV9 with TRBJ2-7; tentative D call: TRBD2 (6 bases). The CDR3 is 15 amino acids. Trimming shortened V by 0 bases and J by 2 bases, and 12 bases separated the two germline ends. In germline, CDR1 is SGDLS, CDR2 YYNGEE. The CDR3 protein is CASSVGPGETYEQYF. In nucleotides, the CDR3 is TGTGCCAGCAGCGTAGGACCGGGGGAGACCTACGAGCAGTACTTC.

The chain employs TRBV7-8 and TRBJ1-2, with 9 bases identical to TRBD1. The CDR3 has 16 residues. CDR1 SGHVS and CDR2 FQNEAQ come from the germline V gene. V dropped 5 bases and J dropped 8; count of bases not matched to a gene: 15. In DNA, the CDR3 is TGTGCCAGCAGCCAAGACCCCTTGGGGGACAGGGAAGGCTACACCTTC. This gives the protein CASSQDPLGDREGYTF.